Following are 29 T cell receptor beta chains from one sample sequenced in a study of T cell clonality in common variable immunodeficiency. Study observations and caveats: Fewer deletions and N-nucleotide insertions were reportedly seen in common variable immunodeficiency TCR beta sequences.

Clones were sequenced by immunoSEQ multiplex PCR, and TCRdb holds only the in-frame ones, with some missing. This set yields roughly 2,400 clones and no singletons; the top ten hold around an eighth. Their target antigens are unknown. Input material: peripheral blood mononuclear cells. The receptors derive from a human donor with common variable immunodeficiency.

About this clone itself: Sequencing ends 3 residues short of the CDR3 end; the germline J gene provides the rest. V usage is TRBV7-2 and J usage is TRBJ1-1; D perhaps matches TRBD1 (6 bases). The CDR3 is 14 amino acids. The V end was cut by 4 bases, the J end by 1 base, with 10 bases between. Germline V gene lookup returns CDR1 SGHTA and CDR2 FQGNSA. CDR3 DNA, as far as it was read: TGTGCCAGCAGCTGGGGACATTGGAACACTGAA. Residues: CASSWGHWNTE. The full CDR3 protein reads CASSWGHWNTEAFF.

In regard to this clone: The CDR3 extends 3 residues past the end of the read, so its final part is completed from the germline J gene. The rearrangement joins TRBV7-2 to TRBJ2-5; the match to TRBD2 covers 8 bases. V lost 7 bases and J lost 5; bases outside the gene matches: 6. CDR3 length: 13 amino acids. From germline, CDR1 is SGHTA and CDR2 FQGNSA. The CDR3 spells CASTRGGPETQYF. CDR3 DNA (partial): TGTGCCAGCACCCGGGGGGGCCCGGAGACC.

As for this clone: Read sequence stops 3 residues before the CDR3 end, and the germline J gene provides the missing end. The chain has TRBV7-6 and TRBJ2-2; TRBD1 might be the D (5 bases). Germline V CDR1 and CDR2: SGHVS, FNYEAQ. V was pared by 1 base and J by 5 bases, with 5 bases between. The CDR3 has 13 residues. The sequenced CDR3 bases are TGTGCCAGCAGCTTAGAGGGGACCGGGGAG. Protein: CASSLEGTGE. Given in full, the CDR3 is CASSLEGTGELFF.

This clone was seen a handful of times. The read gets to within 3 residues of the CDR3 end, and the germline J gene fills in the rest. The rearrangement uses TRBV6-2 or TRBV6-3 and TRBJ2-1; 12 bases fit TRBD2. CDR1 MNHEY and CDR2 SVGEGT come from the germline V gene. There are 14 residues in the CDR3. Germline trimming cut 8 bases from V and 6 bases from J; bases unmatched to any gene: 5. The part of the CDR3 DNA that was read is TGTGCCAGCGGGGGGACTAGCGGGTCCAATGAG. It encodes CASGGTSGSNE. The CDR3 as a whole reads CASGGTSGSNEQFF.

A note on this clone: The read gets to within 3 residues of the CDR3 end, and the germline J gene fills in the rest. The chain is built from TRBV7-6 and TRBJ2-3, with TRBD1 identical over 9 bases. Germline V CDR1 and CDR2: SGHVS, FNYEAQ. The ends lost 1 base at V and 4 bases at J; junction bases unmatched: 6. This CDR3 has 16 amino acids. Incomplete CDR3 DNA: TGTGCCAGCAGCTTAGAAGCGGGACAGGGCCCAGATACG. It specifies CASSLEAGQGPDT. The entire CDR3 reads CASSLEAGQGPDTQYF.

The CDR3: CASSLSREAFF. The CDR3 bases that were read are TGTGCCAGCAGCTTATCGCGAGAA. This sequence joins TRBV11-2 and TRBJ1-1, with D unclear. The CDR3 extends 3 residues past the end of the read, so its final part is completed from the germline J gene. The CDR3 is 11 residues long. The germline CDR1 and CDR2 sequences are SGHAT and FQNNGV.

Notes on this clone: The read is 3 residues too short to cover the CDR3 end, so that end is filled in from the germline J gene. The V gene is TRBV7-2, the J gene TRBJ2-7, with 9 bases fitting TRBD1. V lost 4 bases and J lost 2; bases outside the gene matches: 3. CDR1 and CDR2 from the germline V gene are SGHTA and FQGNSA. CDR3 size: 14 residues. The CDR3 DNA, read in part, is TGTGCCAGCAGCTACGGGACAGGGCCCTACGAG. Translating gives CASSYGTGPYE. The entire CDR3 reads CASSYGTGPYEQYF.

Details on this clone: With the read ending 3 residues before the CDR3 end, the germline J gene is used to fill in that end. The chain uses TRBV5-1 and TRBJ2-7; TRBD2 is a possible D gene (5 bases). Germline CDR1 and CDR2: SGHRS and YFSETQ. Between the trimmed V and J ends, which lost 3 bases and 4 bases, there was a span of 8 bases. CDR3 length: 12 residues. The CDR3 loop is CASSSSGYEQYF. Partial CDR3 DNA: TGCGCCAGCAGCTCCTCGGGGTACGAG.

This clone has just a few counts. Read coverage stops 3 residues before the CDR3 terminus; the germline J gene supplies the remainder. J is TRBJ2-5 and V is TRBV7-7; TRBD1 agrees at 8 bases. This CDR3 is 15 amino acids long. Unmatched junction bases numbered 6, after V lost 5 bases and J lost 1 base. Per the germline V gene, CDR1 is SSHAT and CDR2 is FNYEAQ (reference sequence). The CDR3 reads CASSGGQGPQETQYF. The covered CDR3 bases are TGTGCCAGCAGCGGCGGACAGGGCCCCCAAGAGACC.

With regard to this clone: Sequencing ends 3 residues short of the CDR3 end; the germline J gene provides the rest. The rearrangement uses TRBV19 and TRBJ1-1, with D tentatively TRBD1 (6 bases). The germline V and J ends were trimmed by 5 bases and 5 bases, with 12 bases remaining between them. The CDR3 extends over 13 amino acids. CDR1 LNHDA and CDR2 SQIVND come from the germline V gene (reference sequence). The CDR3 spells CASSPRGGTEAFF. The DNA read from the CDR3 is TGTGCCAGTAGTCCCAGGGGAGGGACTGAA.

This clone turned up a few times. This CDR3 is CASSTGHGFETQYF. The covered CDR3 bases are TGTGCCAGTAGTACGGGTCACGGGTTTGAGACC. V and J are TRBV19 and TRBJ2-5; D gene uncertain. The read comes to an end 3 residues before the CDR3 does, leaving the germline J gene to fill in the end. Per the germline V gene, CDR1 is LNHDA and CDR2 is SQIVND (reference sequence). Trimming took off 4 bases at V and 5 bases at J, with 14 bases between the two ends. The CDR3 length is 14 residues. Full variable domain (missing parts from reference TRBV19 and TRBJ2-5): DGGITQSPKYLFRKEGQNVTLSCEQNLNHDAMYWYRQDPGQGLRLIYYSQIVNDFQKGDIAEGYSVSREKKESFPLTVTSAQKNPTAFYLCASSTGHGFETQYFGPGTRLLVL.

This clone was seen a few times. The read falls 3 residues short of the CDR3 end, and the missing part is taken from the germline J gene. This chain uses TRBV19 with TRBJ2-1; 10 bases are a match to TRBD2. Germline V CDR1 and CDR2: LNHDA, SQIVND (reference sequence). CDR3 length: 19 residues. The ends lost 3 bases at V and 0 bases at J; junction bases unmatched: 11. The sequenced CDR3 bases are TGTGCCAGTAGTATGAAGAAGGGGGCTAGCGGGAGCTCCTACAATGAG. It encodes CASSMKKGASGSSYNE. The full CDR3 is CASSMKKGASGSSYNEQFF.

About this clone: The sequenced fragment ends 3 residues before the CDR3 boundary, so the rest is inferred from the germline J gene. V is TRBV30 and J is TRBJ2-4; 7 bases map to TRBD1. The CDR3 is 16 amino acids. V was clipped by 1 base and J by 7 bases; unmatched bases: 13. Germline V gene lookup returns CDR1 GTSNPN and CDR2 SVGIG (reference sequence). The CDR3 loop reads CAWSETNRGVSNIQYF. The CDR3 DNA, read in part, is TGTGCCTGGAGTGAAACTAACAGGGGTGTAAGCAACATT.

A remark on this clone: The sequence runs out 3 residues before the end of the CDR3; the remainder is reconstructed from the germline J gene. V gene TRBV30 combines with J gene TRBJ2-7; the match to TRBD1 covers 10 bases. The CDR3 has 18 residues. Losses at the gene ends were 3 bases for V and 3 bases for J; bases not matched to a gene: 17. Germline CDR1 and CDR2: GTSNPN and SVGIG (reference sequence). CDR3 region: CAWSDLFRDRGPNYEQYF. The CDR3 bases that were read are TGTGCCTGGAGCGACCTATTCCGGGACAGGGGACCAAACTACGAG. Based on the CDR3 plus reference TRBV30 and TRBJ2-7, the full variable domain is SQTIHQWPATLVQPVGSPLSLECTVEGTSNPNLYWYRQAAGRGLQLLFYSVGIGQISSEVPQNLSASRPQDRQFILSSKKLLLSDSGFYLCAWSDLFRDRGPNYEQYFGPGTRLTVT.

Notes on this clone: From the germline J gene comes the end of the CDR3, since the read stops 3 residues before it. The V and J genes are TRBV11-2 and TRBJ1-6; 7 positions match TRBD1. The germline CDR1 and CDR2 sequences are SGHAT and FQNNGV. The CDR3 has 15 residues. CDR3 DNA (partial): TGTGCCAGCAGCTTGCCAGGGGGATCCCTTTCCCCC. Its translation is CASSLPGGSLSP. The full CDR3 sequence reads CASSLPGGSLSPLHF.

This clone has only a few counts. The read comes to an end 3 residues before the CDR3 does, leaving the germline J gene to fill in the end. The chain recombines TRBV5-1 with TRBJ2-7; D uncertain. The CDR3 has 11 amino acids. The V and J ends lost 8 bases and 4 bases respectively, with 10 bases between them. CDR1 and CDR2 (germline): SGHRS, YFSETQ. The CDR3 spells CASASSYEQYF. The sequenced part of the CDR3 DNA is TGCGCCAGTGCGAGTAGTTACGAG.

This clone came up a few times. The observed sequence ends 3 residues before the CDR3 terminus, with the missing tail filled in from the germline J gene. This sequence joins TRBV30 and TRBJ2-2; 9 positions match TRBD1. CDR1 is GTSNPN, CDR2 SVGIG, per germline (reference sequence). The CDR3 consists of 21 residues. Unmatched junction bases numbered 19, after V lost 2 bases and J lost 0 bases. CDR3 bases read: TGTGCCTGGAGTCTAGCCTCTCAGGACAGGGGCCAGAGGACGAACACCGGGGAG. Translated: CAWSLASQDRGQRTNTGE. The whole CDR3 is CAWSLASQDRGQRTNTGELFF.

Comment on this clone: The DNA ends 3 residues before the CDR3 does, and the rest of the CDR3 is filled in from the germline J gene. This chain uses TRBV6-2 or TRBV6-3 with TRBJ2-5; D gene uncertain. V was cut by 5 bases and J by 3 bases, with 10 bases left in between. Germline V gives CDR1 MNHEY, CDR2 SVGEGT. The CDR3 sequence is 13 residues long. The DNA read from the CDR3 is TGTGCCAGCAGTGACACCGGAGAAGAGACC. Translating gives CASSDTGEET. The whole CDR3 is CASSDTGEETQYF.

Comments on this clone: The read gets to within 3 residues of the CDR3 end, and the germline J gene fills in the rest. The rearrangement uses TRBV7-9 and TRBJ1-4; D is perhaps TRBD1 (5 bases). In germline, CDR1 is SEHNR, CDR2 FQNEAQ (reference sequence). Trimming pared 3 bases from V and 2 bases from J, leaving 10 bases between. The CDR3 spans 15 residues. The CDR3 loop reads CASSFSGYTNEKLFF. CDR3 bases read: TGTGCCAGCAGCTTTTCAGGGTACACTAATGAAAAA.

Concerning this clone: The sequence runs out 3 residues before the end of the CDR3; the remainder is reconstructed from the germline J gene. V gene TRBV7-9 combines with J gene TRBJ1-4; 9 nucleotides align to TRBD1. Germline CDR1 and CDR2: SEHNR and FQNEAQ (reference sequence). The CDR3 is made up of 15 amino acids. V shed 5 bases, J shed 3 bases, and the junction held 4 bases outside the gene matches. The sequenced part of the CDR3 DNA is TGTGCCAGCAGCCCACAGGGGGCCCCTAATGAAAAA. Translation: CASSPQGAPNEK. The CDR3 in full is CASSPQGAPNEKLFF.

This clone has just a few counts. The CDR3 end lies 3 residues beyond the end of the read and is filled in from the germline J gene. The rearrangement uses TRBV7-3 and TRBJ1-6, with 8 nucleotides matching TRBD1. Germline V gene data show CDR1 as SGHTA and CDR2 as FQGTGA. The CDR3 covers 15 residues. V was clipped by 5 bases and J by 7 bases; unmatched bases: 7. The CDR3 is CASSHGQGRNSPLHF. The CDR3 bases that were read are TGTGCCAGCAGCCACGGACAGGGAAGGAATTCACCC.

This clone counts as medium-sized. The chain's CDR3 is CASSQDLAGRIYF. The CDR3 bases that were read are TGTGCCAGCAGCCAAGATCTAGCGGGACGG. The V and J genes are TRBV4-2 and TRBJ1-3, with D possibly matching TRBD1 (5 bases). The read finishes 3 residues shy of the CDR3 end, and the germline J gene is used to complete it. Germline CDR1 and CDR2: LGHNA and YNFKEQ. CDR3 size: 13 residues.

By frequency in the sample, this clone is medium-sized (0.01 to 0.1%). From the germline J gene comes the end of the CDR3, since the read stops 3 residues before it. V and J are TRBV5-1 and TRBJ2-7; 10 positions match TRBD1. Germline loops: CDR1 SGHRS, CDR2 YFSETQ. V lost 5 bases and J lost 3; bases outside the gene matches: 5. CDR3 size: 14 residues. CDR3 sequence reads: CASRAGTGVYEQYF. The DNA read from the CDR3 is TGCGCCAGCAGGGCCGGGACAGGGGTCTACGAG.

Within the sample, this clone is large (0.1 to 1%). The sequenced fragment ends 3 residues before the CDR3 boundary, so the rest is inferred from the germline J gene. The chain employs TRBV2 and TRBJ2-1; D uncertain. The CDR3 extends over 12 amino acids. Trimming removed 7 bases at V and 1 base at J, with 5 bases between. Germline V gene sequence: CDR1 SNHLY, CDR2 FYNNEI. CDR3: CASTRSYNEQFF. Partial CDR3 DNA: TGTGCCAGCACTCGGTCCTACAATGAG.

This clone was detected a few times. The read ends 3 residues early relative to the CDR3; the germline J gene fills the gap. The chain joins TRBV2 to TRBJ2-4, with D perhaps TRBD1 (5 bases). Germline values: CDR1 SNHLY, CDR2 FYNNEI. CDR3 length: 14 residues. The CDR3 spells CASSEIETGYNQYF. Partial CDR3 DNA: TGTGCCAGCAGTGAGATCGAAACAGGATATAAT.

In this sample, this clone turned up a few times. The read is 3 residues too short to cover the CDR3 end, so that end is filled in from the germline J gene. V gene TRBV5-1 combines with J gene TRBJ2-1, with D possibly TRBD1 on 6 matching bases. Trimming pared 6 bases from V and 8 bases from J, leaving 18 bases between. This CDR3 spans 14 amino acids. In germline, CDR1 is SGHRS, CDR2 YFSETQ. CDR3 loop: CASIRQDPRDEQFF. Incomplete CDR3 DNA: TGCGCCAGCATCAGACAGGACCCTAGGGATGAG.

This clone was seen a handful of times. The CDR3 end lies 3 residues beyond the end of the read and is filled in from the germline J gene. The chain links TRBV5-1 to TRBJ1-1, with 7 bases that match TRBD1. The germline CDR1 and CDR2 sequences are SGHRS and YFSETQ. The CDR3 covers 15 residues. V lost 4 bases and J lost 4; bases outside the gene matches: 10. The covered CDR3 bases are TGCGCCAGCAGCGGCCTACAGGGGAGGGTCACTGAA. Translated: CASSGLQGRVTE. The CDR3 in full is CASSGLQGRVTEAFF. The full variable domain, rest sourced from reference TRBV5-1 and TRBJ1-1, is KAGVTQTPRYLIKTRGQQVTLSCSPISGHRSVSWYQQTPGQGLQFLFEYFSETQRNKGNFPGRFSGRQFSNSRSEMNVSTLELGDSALYLCASSGLQGRVTEAFFGQGTRLTVV.

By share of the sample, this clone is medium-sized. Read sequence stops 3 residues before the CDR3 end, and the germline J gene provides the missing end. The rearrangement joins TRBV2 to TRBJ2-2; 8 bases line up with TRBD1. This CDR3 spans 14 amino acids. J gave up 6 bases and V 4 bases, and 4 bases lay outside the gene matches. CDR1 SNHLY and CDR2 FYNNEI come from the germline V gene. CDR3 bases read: TGTGCCAGCAGTGCCGACAGGGGATCCGGGGAG. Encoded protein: CASSADRGSGE. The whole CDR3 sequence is CASSADRGSGELFF.

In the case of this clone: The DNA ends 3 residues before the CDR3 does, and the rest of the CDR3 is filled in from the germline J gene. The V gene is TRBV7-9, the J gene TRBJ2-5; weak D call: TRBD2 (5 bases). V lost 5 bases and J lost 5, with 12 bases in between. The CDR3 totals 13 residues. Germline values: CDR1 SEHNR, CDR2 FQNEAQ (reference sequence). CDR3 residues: CASSIGGRETQYF. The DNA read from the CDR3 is TGTGCCAGCAGCATCGGAGGCAGGGAGACC. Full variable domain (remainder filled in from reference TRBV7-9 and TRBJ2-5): DTGVSQNPRHKITKRGQNVTFRCDPISEHNRLYWYRQTLGQGPEFLTYFQNEAQLEKSRLLSDRFSAERPKGSFSTLEIQRTEQGDSAMYLCASSIGGRETQYFGPGTRLLVL.